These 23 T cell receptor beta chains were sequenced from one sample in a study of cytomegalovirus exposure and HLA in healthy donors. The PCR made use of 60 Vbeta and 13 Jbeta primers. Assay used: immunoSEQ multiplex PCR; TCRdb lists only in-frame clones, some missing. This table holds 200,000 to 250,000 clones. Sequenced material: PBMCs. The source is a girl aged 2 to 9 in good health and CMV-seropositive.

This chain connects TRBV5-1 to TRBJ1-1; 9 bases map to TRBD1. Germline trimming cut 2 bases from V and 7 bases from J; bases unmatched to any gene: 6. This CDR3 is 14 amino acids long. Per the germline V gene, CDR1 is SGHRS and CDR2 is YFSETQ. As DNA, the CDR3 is TGCGCCAGCAGCTTAGGGACAGGGCCTTTTGAAGCTTTCTTT. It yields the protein CASSLGTGPFEAFF.

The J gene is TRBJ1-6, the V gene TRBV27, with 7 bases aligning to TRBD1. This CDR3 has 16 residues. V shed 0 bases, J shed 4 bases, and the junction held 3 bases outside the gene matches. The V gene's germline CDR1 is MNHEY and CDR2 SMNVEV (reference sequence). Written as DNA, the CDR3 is TGTGCCAGCAGTTTATCGGACAGGACGTATAATTCACCCCTCCACTTT. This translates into CASSLSDRTYNSPLHF.

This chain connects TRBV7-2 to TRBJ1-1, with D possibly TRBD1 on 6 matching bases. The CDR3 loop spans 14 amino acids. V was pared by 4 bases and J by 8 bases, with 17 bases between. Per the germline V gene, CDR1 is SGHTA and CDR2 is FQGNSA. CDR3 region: CASSSLFRTAEAFF. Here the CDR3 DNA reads TGTGCCAGCAGCTCCCTCTTCCGGACAGCCGAAGCTTTCTTT.

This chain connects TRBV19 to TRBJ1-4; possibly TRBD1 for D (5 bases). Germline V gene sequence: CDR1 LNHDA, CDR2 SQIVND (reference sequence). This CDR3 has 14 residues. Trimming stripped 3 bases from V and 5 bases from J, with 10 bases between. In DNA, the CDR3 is TGTGCCAGTAGTATGACAGCCTTAAATGAAAAACTGTTTTTT. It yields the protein CASSMTALNEKLFF.

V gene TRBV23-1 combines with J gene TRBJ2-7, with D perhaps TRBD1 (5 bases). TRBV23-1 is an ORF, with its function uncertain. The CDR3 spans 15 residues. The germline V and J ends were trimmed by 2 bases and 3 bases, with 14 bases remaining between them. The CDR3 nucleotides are TGCGCCAGCAGTCAACGTCTCAGGGTTGTCTACGAGCAGTACTTC. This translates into CASSQRLRVVYEQYF.

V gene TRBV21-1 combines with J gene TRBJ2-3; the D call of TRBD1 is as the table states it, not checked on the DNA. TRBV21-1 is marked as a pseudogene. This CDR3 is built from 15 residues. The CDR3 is CASSKQGWETDTQYF. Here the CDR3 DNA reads TGTGCCAGCAGCAAACAGGGGTGGGAGACAGATACGCAGTATTTT.

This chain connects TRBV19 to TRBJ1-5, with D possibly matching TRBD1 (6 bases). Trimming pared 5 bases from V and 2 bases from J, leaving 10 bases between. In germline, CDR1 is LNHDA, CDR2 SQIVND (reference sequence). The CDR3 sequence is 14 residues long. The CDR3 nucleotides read TGTGCCAGTAGTCCACAGGGTGGCAATCAGCCCCAGCATTTT. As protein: CASSPQGGNQPQHF.

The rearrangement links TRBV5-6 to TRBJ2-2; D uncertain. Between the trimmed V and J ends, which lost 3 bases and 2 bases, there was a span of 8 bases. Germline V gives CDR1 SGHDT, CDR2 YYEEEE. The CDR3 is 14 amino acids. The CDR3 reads CASSWYRNTGELFF. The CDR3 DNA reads TGTGCCAGCAGCTGGTACAGAAACACCGGGGAGCTGTTTTTT. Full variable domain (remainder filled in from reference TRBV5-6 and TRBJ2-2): DAGVTQSPTHLIKTRGQQVTLRCSPKSGHDTVSWYQQALGQGPQFIFQYYEEEERQRGNFPDRFSGHQFPNYSSELNVNALLLGDSALYLCASSWYRNTGELFFGEGSRLTVL.

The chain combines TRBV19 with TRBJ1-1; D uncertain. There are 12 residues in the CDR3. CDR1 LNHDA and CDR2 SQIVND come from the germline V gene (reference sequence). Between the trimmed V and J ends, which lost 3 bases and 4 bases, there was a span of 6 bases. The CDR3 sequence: CASSITGTEAFF. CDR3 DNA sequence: TGTGCCAGTAGTATCACTGGCACTGAAGCTTTCTTT. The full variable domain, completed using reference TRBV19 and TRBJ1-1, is DGGITQSPKYLFRKEGQNVTLSCEQNLNHDAMYWYRQDPGQGLRLIYYSQIVNDFQKGDIAEGYSVSREKKESFPLTVTSAQKNPTAFYLCASSITGTEAFFGQGTRLTVV.

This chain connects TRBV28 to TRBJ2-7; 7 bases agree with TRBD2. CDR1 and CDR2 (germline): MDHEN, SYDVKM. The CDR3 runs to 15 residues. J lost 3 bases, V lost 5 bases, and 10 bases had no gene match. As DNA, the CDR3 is TGTGCCAGCAGTGGAACAAGACTAGCCTTCTACGAGCAGTACTTC. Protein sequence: CASSGTRLAFYEQYF.

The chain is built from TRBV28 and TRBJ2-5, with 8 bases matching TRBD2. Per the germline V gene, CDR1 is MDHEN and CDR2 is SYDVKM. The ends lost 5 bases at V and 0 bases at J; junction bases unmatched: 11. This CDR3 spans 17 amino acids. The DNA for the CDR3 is TGTGCCAGCAGTGGGGGTCCTAGCGGGTGGTACCAAGAGACCCAGTACTTC. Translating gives CASSGGPSGWYQETQYF.

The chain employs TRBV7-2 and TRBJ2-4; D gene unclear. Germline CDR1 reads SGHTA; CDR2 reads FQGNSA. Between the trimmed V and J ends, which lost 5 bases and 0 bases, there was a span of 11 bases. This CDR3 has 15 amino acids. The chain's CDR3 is CASSRRLRAKNIQYF. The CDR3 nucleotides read TGTGCCAGCAGCAGGAGACTGAGAGCCAAAAACATTCAGTACTTC.

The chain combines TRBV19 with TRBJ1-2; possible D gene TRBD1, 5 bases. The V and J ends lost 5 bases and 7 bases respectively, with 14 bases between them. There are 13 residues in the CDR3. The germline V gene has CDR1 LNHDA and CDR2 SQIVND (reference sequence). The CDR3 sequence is CASSPSPGFGYTF. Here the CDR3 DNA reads TGTGCCAGTAGTCCCAGCCCAGGGTTTGGCTACACCTTC. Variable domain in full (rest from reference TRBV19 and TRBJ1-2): DGGITQSPKYLFRKEGQNVTLSCEQNLNHDAMYWYRQDPGQGLRLIYYSQIVNDFQKGDIAEGYSVSREKKESFPLTVTSAQKNPTAFYLCASSPSPGFGYTFGSGTRLTVV.

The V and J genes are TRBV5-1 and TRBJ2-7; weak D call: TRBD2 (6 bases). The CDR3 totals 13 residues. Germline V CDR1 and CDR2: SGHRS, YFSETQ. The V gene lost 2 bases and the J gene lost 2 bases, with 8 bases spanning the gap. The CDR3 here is CASSFGGPYEQYF. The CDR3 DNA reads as TGCGCCAGCAGCTTCGGGGGTCCCTACGAGCAGTACTTC.

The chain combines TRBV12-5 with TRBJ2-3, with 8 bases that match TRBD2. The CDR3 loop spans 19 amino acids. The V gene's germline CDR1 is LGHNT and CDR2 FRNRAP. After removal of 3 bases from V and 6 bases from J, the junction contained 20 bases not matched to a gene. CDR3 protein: CASGFSPQSLGLGSDTQYF. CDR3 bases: TGTGCTAGTGGTTTTAGCCCTCAATCATTGGGACTAGGCTCCGATACGCAGTATTTT.

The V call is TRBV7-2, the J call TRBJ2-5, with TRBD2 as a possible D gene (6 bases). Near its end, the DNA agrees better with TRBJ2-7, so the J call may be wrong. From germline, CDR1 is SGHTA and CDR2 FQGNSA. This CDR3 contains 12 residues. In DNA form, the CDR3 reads TGTGCCAGCAGCCTGGACTATTACGAGCAGTACTTC. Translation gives CASSLDYYEQYF.

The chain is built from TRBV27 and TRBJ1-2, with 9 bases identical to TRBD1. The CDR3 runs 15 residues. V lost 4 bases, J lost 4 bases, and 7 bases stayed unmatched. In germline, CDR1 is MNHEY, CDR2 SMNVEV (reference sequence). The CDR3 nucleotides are TGTGCCAGCAGTTCCCATGGGACAGGGATCTATGGCTACACCTTC. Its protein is CASSSHGTGIYGYTF.

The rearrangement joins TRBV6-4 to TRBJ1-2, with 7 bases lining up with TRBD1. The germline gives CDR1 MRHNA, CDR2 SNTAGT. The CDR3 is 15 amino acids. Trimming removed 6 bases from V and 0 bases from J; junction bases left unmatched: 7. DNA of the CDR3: TGTGCCAGCAGACTTCGGGACAGTTCTAACTATGGCTACACCTTC. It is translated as CASRLRDSSNYGYTF.

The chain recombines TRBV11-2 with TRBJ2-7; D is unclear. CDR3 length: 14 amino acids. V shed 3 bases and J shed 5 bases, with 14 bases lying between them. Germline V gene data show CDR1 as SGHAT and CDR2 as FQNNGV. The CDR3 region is CASSFRRVLDEQYF. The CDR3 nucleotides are TGTGCCAGCAGCTTTCGTCGCGTCCTGGACGAGCAGTACTTC.

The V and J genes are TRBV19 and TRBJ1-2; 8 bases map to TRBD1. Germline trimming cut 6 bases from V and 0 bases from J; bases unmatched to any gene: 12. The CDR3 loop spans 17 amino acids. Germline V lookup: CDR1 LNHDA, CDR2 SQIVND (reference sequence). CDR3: CASSFDRGLRSNYGYTF. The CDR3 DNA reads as TGTGCCAGTAGCTTCGACAGGGGTCTTCGCTCTAACTATGGCTACACCTTC.

CDR3 amino acids: CASSFGTGKDTQYF. The CDR3 DNA reads TGTGCCAGCAGCTTCGGGACAGGGAAAGATACGCAGTATTTT. The V gene is TRBV7-3, the J gene TRBJ2-3; 9 bases map to TRBD1. Germline assignment: CDR1 SGHTA and CDR2 FQGTGA. This CDR3 has 14 amino acids. With V trimmed by 3 bases and J by 5 bases, 3 bases remained unmatched.

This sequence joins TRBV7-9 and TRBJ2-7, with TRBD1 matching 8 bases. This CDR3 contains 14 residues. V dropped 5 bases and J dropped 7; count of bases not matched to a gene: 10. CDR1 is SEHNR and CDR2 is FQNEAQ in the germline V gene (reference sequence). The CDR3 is CASSGGQAVSEQYF. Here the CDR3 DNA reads TGTGCCAGCAGCGGGGGACAGGCCGTGTCGGAGCAGTACTTC. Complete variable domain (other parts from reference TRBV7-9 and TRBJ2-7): DTGVSQNPRHKITKRGQNVTFRCDPISEHNRLYWYRQTLGQGPEFLTYFQNEAQLEKSRLLSDRFSAERPKGSFSTLEIQRTEQGDSAMYLCASSGGQAVSEQYFGPGTRLTVT.

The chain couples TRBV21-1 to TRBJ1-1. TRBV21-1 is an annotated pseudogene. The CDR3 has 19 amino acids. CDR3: CASSFHERGQEWRTTEAFF. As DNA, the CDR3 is TGTGCCAGCAGCTTTCATGAGCGGGGGCAGGAATGGAGGACCACTGAAGCTTTCTTT.